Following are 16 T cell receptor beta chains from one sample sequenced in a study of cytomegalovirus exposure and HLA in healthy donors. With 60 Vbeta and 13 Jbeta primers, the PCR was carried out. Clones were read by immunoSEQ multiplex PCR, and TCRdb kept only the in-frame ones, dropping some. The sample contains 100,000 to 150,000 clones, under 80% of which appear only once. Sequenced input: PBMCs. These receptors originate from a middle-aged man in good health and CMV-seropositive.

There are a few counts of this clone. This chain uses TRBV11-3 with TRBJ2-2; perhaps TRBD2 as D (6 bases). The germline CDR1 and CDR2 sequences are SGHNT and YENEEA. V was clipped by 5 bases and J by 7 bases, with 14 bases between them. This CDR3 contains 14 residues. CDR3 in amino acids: CASSPGTVDGELFF. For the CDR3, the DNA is TGTGCCAGCAGCCCCGGGACTGTGGACGGGGAGCTGTTTTTT. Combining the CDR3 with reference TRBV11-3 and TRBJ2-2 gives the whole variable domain EAGVVQSPRYKIIEKKQPVAFWCNPISGHNTLYWYLQNLGQGPELLIRYENEEAVDDSQLPKDRFSAERLKGVDSTLKIQPAELGDSAVYLCASSPGTVDGELFFGEGSRLTVL.

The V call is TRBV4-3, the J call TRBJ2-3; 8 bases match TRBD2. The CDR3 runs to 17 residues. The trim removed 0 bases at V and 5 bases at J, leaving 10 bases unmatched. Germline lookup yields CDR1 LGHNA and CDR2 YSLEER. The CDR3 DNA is TGCGCCAGCAGCCAAGATGGGTACAGCGGGAGAGGAGATACGCAGTATTTT. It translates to CASSQDGYSGRGDTQYF.

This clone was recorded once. The CDR3 coding sequence is TGTGCCAGCAGCCCGGGGGGATATTCACCCCTCCACTTT. Translated: CASSPGGYSPLHF. The V call is TRBV16, the J call TRBJ1-6; TRBD1 is a possible D gene (5 bases). CDR1 is KGHSY and CDR2 is FQNENV in the germline V gene. This CDR3 contains 13 residues. With 4 bases removed from V and 8 bases from J, the gap between germline ends came to 9 bases.

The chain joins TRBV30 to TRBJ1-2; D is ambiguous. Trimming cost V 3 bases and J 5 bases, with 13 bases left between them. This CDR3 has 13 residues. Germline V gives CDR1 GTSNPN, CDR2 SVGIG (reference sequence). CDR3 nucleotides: TGTGCCTGGAGCGCGGGAAAGGAGTATGGCTACACCTTC. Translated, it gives CAWSAGKEYGYTF.

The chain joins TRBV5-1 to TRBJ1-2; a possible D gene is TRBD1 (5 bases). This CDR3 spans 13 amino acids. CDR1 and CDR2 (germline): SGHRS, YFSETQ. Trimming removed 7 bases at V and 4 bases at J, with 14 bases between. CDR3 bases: TGCGCCAGCCGTCTGACAGCCCTCTATGGCTACACCTTC. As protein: CASRLTALYGYTF.

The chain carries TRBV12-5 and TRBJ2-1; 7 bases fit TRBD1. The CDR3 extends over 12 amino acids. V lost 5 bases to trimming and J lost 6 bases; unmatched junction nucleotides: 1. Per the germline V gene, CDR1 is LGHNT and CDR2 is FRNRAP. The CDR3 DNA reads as TGTGCTAGTGGTGGGGACAGCAATGAGCAGTTCTTC. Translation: CASGGDSNEQFF. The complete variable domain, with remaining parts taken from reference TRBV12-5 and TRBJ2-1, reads DARVTQTPRHKVTEMGQEVTMRCQPILGHNTVFWYRQTMMQGLELLAYFRNRAPLDDSGMPKDRFSAEMPDATLATLKIQPSEPRDSAVYFCASGGDSNEQFFGPGTRLTVL.

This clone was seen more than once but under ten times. The CDR3 is CASSPPGQGWVEPQHF. The CDR3 coding sequence is TGTGCCAGCTCACCACCGGGACAGGGTTGGGTTGAGCCCCAGCATTTT. The chain recombines TRBV18 with TRBJ1-5; 9 bases align to TRBD1. Per germline, CDR1 KGHSH and CDR2 LQKENI. This CDR3 contains 16 residues. With V trimmed by 0 bases and J by 8 bases, 8 bases remained unmatched.

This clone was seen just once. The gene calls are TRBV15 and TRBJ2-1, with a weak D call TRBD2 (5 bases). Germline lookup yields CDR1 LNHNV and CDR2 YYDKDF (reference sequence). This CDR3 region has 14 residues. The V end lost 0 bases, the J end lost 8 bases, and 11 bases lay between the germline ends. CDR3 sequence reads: CATSRDLRAHEQFF. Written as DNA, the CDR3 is TGTGCCACCAGCAGAGATCTGAGGGCCCATGAGCAGTTCTTC.

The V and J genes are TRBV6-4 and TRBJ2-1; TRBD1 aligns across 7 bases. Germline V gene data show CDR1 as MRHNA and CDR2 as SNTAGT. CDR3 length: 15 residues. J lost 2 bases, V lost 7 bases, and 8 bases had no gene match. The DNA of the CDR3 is TGTGCCAGCACCCGGACAGGTCCAGCCTACAATGAGCAGTTCTTC. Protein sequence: CASTRTGPAYNEQFF.

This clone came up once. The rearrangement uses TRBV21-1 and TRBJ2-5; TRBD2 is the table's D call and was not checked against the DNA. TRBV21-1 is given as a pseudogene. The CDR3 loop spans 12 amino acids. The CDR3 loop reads CASSDREETQYF. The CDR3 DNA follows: TGTGCCAGCAGCGACCGGGAAGAGACCCAGTACTTC.

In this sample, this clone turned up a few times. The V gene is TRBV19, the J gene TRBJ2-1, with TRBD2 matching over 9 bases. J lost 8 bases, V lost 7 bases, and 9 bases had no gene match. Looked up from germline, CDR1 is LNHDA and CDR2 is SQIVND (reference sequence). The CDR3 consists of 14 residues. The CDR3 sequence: CASTPSGAGDEQFF. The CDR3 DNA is TGTGCCAGTACCCCTAGCGGGGCAGGGGATGAGCAGTTCTTC.

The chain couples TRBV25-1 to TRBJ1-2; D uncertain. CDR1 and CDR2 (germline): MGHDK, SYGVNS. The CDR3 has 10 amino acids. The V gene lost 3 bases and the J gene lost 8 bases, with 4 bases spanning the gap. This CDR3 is CASSDSGYTF. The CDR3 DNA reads TGTGCCAGCAGTGATTCGGGCTACACCTTC.

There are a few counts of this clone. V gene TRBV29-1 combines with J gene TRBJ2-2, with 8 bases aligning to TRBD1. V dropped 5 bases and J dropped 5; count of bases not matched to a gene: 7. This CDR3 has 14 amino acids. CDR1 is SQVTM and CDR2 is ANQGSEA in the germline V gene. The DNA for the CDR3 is TGCAGCGTTAAAGGGACAGGTTTAACCGGGGAGCTGTTTTTT. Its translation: CSVKGTGLTGELFF.

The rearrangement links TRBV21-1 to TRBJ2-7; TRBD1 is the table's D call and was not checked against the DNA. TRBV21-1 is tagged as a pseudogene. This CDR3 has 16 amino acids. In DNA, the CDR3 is TGTGCCAGCAGCAAGGTCGTCCGGCAGGACTCCTACGAGCAGTACTTC. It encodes CASSKVVRQDSYEQYF.

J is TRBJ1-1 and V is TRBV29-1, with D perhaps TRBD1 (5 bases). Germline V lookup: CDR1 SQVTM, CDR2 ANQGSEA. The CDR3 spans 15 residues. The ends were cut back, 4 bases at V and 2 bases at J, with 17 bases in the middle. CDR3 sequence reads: CSVGGGGGLNTEAFF. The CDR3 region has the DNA TGCAGCGTTGGCGGCGGGGGGGGACTTAACACTGAAGCTTTCTTT.

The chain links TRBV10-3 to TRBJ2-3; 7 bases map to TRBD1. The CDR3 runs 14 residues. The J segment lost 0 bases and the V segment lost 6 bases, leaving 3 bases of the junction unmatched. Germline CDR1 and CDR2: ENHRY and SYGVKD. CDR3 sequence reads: CAIRGTASTDTQYF. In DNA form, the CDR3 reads TGTGCCATCAGGGGGACAGCTAGCACAGATACGCAGTATTTT.